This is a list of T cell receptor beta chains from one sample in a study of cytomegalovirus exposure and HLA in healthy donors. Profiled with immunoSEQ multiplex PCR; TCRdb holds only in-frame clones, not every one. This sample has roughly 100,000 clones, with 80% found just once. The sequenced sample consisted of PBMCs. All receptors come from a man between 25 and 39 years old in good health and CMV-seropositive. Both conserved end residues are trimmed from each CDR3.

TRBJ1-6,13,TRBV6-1,ASSEGSGRPSPLH
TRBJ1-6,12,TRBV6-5,ASSYGTGGSPLH
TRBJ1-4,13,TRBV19,ASSITGQSREKLF
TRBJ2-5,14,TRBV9,ASSVEAAGVSETQY
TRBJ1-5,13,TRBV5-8,ASSSVPDRNQPQH
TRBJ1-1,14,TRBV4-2,ASSLRQGARSTEAF
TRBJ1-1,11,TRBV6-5,ASSKTGGTEAF
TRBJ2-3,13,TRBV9,ASSVGNPGADTQY
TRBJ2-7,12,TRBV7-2,ASSPLGGTYEQY
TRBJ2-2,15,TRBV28,ASSLGTKRGYAGELF
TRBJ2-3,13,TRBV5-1,ASSLDRGLEDTQY
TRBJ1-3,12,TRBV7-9,ASSLAHSGNTIY
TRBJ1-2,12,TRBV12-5,ASAPGGAANGYT
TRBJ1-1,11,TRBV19,ASSELMNTEAF
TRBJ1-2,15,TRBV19,ASSISQGPTRPYGYT
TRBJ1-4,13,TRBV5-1,TSSLAGSTNEKLF
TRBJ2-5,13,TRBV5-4,ASSTGQGPQETQY
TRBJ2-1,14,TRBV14,ASSQDRRQGRNEQF
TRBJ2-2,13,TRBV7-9,ASSLGSLDTGELF
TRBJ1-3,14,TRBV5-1,ASSLGTGGLGNTIY
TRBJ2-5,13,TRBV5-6,ASSFGAHKGGTQY
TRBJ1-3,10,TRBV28,ASSFERNTIY
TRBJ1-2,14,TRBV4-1,ASSQGSQQTPYGYT
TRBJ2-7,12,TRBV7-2,ASSFGPGPREQY
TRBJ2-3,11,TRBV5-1,ASSSRGNEPQY
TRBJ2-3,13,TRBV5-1,ASSLAQASTDTQY
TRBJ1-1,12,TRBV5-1,ASSTDRMNTEAF
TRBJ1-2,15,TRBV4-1,ASSQEWEGMGIYGYT
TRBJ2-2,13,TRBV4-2,ASSQGQGAGGELF
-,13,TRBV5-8,ASSWTSGGRYEQY
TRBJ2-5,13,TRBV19,ASSKSGAIWETQY
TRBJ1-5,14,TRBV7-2,ASTNMGQLSNQPQH
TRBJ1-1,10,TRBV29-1,SVAKANTEAF
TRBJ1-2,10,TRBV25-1,ASSVTNRGYT
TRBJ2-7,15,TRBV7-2,ASSRDGAGGLTYEQY
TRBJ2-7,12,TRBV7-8,ASSLGTASYEQY
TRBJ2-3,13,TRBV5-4,ASSGRDKSTDTQY
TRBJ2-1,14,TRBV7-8,ASSLGGHRIDNEQF
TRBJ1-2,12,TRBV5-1,ASRGTGGIYGYT
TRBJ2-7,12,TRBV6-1,ASSEGPLSYEQY
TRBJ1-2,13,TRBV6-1,ASSRGGQGRYGYT
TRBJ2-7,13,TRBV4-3,ASSDTTGGPYEQY
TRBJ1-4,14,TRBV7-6,ASSAWGRVGAEKLF
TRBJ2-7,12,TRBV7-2,ASSLVGTAYEQY
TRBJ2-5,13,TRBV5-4,ASSLAGGGAETQY
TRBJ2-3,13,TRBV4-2,ASSQGAGGADTQY
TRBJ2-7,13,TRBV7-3,ASSPAGGGGYEQY
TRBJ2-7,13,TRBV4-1,ASSPSPSGIYEQY
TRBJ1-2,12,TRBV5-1,ASSKRGEDYGYT